Below are 14 T cell receptor beta chains sequenced from a single sample in a study of T cell responses to AZD1222 COVID-19 vaccine (dated by TCRdb to about 2021). The library was built by means of the immunoSEQ multiplex PCR assay. TCRdb provides this immuneACCESS table in a form limited to in-frame rearrangements. Some clones are lacking; in checked studies, under half of them reflect an unresolved V gene, and why the rest are absent is not known. Across this sample there are some 200,000 clones, with roughly 92% seen only once. The top ten hold around 3.6% of the sample. What the time point label conveys for this sample: about 28 days (+/-7) after the second vaccine dose. Sequenced material: peripheral blood, taken 28 days after the second AZD1222 dose. The source is an adult who received the AZD1222 COVID-19 vaccine.

The V gene is TRBV15, the J gene TRBJ2-7; D uncertain. Trimming removed 0 bases from V and 4 bases from J, with 7 bases in between. CDR1 is LNHNV, CDR2 YYDKDF, per germline (reference sequence). The CDR3 covers 13 residues. CDR3 nucleotides: TGTGCCACCAGCAGAGATTCCTTTTACGAGCAGTACTTC. Translating gives CATSRDSFYEQYF.

The chain joins TRBV6-5 to TRBJ1-2; weak D call: TRBD1 (5 bases). Germline V gives CDR1 MNHEY, CDR2 SVGAGI. This CDR3 contains 13 residues. The V and J ends lost 7 bases and 7 bases respectively, with 16 bases between them. The CDR3 DNA reads TGTGCCAGCAACCCGGGACGCTTAGCTGGCTACACCTTC. Its protein is CASNPGRLAGYTF.

The CDR3 DNA reads as TGTGCCAGCAGCTTCAGGGGAGGGGGAGAGACCCAGTACTTC. Protein sequence: CASSFRGGGETQYF. The gene calls are TRBV5-4 and TRBJ2-5; D is perhaps TRBD2 (7 bases). The CDR3 is 14 amino acids. The V end lost 2 bases, the J end lost 4 bases, and 12 bases lay between the germline ends. CDR1 is SGHNT, CDR2 YYREEE, per germline (reference sequence).

This rearrangement joins TRBV7-3 to TRBJ2-3, with D unresolved. Germline CDR1 reads SGHTA; CDR2 reads FQGTGA. This CDR3 has 15 amino acids. With 6 bases removed from V and 0 bases from J, the gap between germline ends came to 13 bases. Here the CDR3 reads CASRPTPLSTDTQYF. As DNA, the CDR3 is TGTGCCAGCAGACCCACTCCGTTGAGCACAGATACGCAGTATTTT.

J is TRBJ1-1 and V is TRBV28; D is perhaps TRBD1 (5 bases). The CDR3 consists of 14 residues. Per germline, CDR1 MDHEN and CDR2 SYDVKM. V lost 6 bases to trimming and J lost 8 bases, with 19 bases between them. CDR3 loop: CASSLRLGVVEAFF. The CDR3 DNA reads as TGTGCCAGCAGCCTGAGGTTAGGGGTGGTGGAAGCTTTCTTT. Based on the CDR3 plus reference TRBV28 and TRBJ1-1, the full variable domain is DVKVTQSSRYLVKRTGEKVFLECVQDMDHENMFWYRQDPGLGLRLIYFSYDVKMKEKGDIPEGYSVSREKKERFSLILESASTNQTSMYLCASSLRLGVVEAFFGQGTRLTVV.

The V and J genes are TRBV23-1 and TRBJ2-2, with TRBD1 as a possible D gene (6 bases). TRBV23-1 is identified as an open reading frame with a role that is uncertain. With 4 bases removed from V and 0 bases from J, the gap between germline ends came to 9 bases. This CDR3 is 15 amino acids long. The CDR3 DNA follows: TGCGCCAGCAGTCTAGGACAGACGAACACCGGGGAGCTGTTTTTT. It yields the protein CASSLGQTNTGELFF.

The chain is built from TRBV5-1 and TRBJ2-3; D not resolved. The CDR3 totals 15 residues. V was clipped by 4 bases and J by 0 bases, with 12 bases between them. Looked up from germline, CDR1 is SGHRS and CDR2 is YFSETQ. The CDR3 sequence is CASSPRYSSTDTQYF. The DNA for the CDR3 is TGCGCCAGCAGCCCCCGTTACTCTAGCACAGATACGCAGTATTTT.

The gene calls are TRBV18 and TRBJ2-5; TRBD1 or TRBD2 may be the D gene (5 bases each). Trimming took off 8 bases at V and 4 bases at J, with 20 bases between the two ends. The germline V gene has CDR1 KGHSH and CDR2 LQKENI. The CDR3 spans 15 residues. The CDR3 here is CASTREPSLGETQYF. CDR3 DNA sequence: TGTGCCAGCACCAGGGAGCCGAGTTTAGGAGAGACCCAGTACTTC.

This chain uses TRBV19 with TRBJ1-5, with 7 positions matching TRBD1. This CDR3 has 14 residues. V lost 3 bases, J lost 5 bases, and 4 bases stayed unmatched. CDR1 is LNHDA, CDR2 SQIVND, per germline (reference sequence). CDR3 protein: CASSMTGRYQPQHF. The CDR3 DNA is TGTGCCAGTAGTATGACAGGGCGGTATCAGCCCCAGCATTTT.

Remarks on this clone: No conserved phenylalanine or tryptophan is present at the end of the CDR3, so a read error is the likely explanation. Because the CDR3's place on the DNA is in doubt, the DNA is left out and the CDR3 is given as listed by TCRdb. The chain is built from TRBV20-1 and TRBJ2-7. The CDR3 sequence runs 9 residues, both termini included. Germline lookup yields CDR1 DFQATT and CDR2 SNEGSKA (reference sequence). The chain's CDR3 is CSATGHPPL.

The rearrangement uses TRBV9 and TRBJ1-4, with D unclear. This CDR3 is 14 amino acids long. Trimming took off 5 bases at V and 7 bases at J, with 15 bases between the two ends. Germline CDR1 is SGDLS and CDR2 is YYNGEE. CDR3 coding DNA: TGTGCCAGCAGTCCGACACCCGCCGCTGAAAAACTGTTTTTT. It translates to CASSPTPAAEKLFF.

The chain links TRBV7-9 to TRBJ1-6; TRBD1 agrees at 9 bases. This CDR3 region has 16 residues. V gave up 3 bases and J gave up 10 bases; unmatched junction bases: 10. Germline-derived CDR1 and CDR2 are SEHNR and FQNEAQ (reference sequence). In DNA, the CDR3 is TGTGCCAGCAGCTTGCGGAATACAGGGGGCGAATCACCCCTCCACTTT. It translates to CASSLRNTGGESPLHF.

This chain connects TRBV7-9 to TRBJ2-6, with D possibly called TRBD1 or TRBD2 (5 bases each). CDR3 length: 18 amino acids. Trimming took 5 bases from V and 4 from J, leaving 21 bases between them. The germline CDR1 and CDR2 sequences are SEHNR and FQNEAQ (reference sequence). This CDR3 reads CASSPWGRGREGANVLTF. In DNA form, the CDR3 reads TGTGCCAGCAGCCCCTGGGGACGGGGCCGAGAGGGGGCCAACGTCCTGACTTTC. The entire variable domain, with the rest obtained from reference TRBV7-9 and TRBJ2-6, is as follows: DTGVSQNPRHKITKRGQNVTFRCDPISEHNRLYWYRQTLGQGPEFLTYFQNEAQLEKSRLLSDRFSAERPKGSFSTLEIQRTEQGDSAMYLCASSPWGRGREGANVLTFGAGSRLTVL.

The chain's CDR3 is CSAQGTGTDTQYF. The CDR3 nucleotides are TGCAGCGCCCAAGGGACAGGAACCGATACGCAGTATTTT. This chain connects TRBV29-1 to TRBJ2-3; 8 nucleotides match TRBD1. Per the germline V gene, CDR1 is SQVTM and CDR2 is ANQGSEA. J was trimmed by 6 bases and V by 7 bases; bases with no gene match: 9. The CDR3 is 13 residues long.